This T cell receptor beta chain was profiled in a study of blood T cell repertoires in COVID-19. About the research overall: Samples representing acute and convalescent COVID-19 were sourced from the United States, Italy and Spain.

This CDR3 comprises 14 residues. The germline V and J ends were trimmed by 6 bases and 4 bases, with 15 bases remaining between them. In germline, CDR1 is ENHRY, CDR2 SYGVKD. Enrolment of Seattle patients took place during active infection, and they were followed longitudinally. TCRdb's table, derived via immunoSEQ multiplex PCR, lists solely in-frame clones and lacks some. Of 250,000 to 350,000 clones in the sample, around 81% were seen once. Sequenced: peripheral blood. The sequence was collected from a person aged 70 to 85 with COVID-19, enrolled during active disease. The chain has TRBV10-3 and TRBJ1-2; D is undetermined. As DNA, the CDR3 is TGTGCCATCAGCCTATCCGATGCCCTCTATGGCTACACCTTC. It specifies CAISLSDALYGYTF.